Given below is one T cell receptor beta chain in context. Its antigen is undetermined. This record belongs to a study of cytomegalovirus exposure and HLA in healthy donors. Study results and caveats: Earlier results showed most TCR beta V segments being productive about 90% or about 30% of the time. As a later analysis showed, a missense DCLRE1C variant was linked to trimming of TCR beta V- and J-genes.

The CDR3 runs to 16 residues. Trimming shortened V by 2 bases and J by 0 bases, and 11 bases separated the two germline ends. The germline V gene encodes CDR1 KGHSY and CDR2 FQNENV. With 60 Vbeta and 13 Jbeta primers, the PCR was carried out. The table came from immunoSEQ multiplex PCR; TCRdb's copy has only in-frame clones and leaves some out. The table includes about 140,000 clones, 82% detected once. The V and J genes are TRBV16 and TRBJ1-5; no firm D call. The TCR was taken from a man aged 18 to 30 in good health and CMV-seropositive. Source material: PBMCs. In DNA form, the CDR3 reads TGTGCCAGCAGCCAAGTAGGGAGTTATAGCAATCAGCCCCAGCATTTT. This translates into CASSQVGSYSNQPQHF.